The 17 T cell receptor beta chains reported below all come from one sample, sequenced in a study of blood T cells in healthy people across ages. Using a J-beta primer mix together with a sample-barcoded 5' primer, a second PCR was run for about 6 to 12 cycles. A single record per CDR3 protein comes from TCRdb applying MiXCR to the 5' RACE reads. This repertoire shows fewer than 750,000 distinct CDR3 sequences, roughly 43% found once; its top ten account for just under 25%. Source material: blood. Receptors were obtained from a man older than 75 in good health.

The sample holds a few counts of this clonotype. The gene calls are TRBV20-1 and TRBJ2-3; D is undetermined. V dropped 0 bases and J dropped 4 bases, with 11 bases sitting between them. The germline V gene has CDR1 DFQATT and CDR2 SNEGSKA (reference sequence). The length of the CDR3 is 14 residues. The CDR3 bases are TGCAGTGCTAGAGATCCTAGGTTGCCAGATACGCAGTATTTT. It specifies CSARDPRLPDTQYF.

The V gene is TRBV20-1, the J gene TRBJ2-3; D remains unclear. CDR1 is DFQATT and CDR2 is SNEGSKA in the germline V gene (reference sequence). The CDR3 length is 16 residues. V shed 5 bases and J shed 0 bases, with 18 bases lying between them. CDR3 sequence reads: CSAPPYTTPSTDTQYF. CDR3 bases: TGCAGTGCTCCCCCTTACACGACTCCTAGCACAGATACGCAGTATTTT.

The chain joins TRBV6-6 to TRBJ1-1; 7 bases line up with TRBD1. V shed 0 bases and J 7 bases; nucleotides not matched to a gene: 5. The V gene's germline CDR1 is MNHNY and CDR2 SVGAGI (reference sequence). The CDR3 consists of 14 residues. This CDR3 is CASSYSQGRVEAFF. CDR3 sequence (DNA): TGTGCCAGCAGTTACTCACAGGGGAGGGTTGAAGCTTTCTTT.

The chain has TRBV11-2 and TRBJ2-7; D is uncertain. The CDR3 length is 12 residues. V dropped 2 bases and J dropped 7 bases, with 9 bases sitting between them. Germline V lookup: CDR1 SGHAT, CDR2 FQNNGV. The CDR3: CASSLNEREQYF. In nucleotides, the CDR3 is TGTGCCAGCAGCTTAAACGAAAGGGAGCAGTACTTC.

This clonotype has only one observation. The V call is TRBV28, the J call TRBJ2-5; D call uncertain. Germline CDR1 and CDR2: MDHEN and SYDVKM. This CDR3 region has 12 residues. V lost 5 bases and J lost 5, with 9 bases in between. The CDR3 DNA follows: TGTGCCAGCAGTACGGGCCACGAGACCCAGTACTTC. Amino acids: CASSTGHETQYF.

The chain carries TRBV10-3 and TRBJ2-5; D may be TRBD1 (7 bases). Per the germline V gene, CDR1 is ENHRY and CDR2 is SYGVKD. This CDR3 is 14 amino acids long. The ends were cut back, 2 bases at V and 9 bases at J, with 16 bases in the middle. This CDR3 reads CAISERGQSGSQYF. Written as DNA, the CDR3 is TGTGCCATCAGTGAGAGGGGACAGAGCGGGTCCCAGTACTTC.

The chain carries TRBV10-3 and TRBJ2-5, with 13 positions matching TRBD2. The CDR3 consists of 15 residues. V lost 6 bases, J lost 2 bases, and 3 bases stayed unmatched. Germline CDR1 reads ENHRY; CDR2 reads SYGVKD. Here the CDR3 DNA reads TGTGCCATCAGGGGACTAGCGGGACCACAAGAGACCCAGTACTTC. Its translation is CAIRGLAGPQETQYF.

Details on this clonotype: At one end the junction does not follow the germline gene, possibly because of a read error. The CDR3 DNA is TGTGCCAGCAGCCCCCCCGGACAGGGTAGGACAGATGCGCAGTATTTT. Residues: CASSPPGQGRTDAQYF. The chain couples TRBV7-2 to TRBJ2-3, with 8 bases that match TRBD1. The CDR3 spans 16 residues. Germline-derived CDR1 and CDR2 are SGHTA and FQGNSA.

On this clonotype itself: A read error may explain this, as a much larger clone is one base away. V is TRBV6-6 and J is TRBJ2-1; no clear D. Matching the DNA end better, TRBJ2-7 makes the J call doubtful. The CDR3 runs 15 residues. Germline V gene data show CDR1 as MNHNY and CDR2 as SVGAGI (reference sequence). The CDR3 nucleotides are TGTGCCAGCAGCCCCTCCTTTAGCTCCTACAATGAGCAGTACTTC. Translating it yields CASSPSFSSYNEQYF.

V gene TRBV29-1 combines with J gene TRBJ2-3; 8 bases align to TRBD2. This CDR3 spans 12 amino acids. V trimming: 7 bases; J trimming: 4 bases; junction bases outside the gene matches: 4. Germline V lookup: CDR1 SQVTM, CDR2 ANQGSEA. CDR3 bases: TGCAGCGCCCGACTAGCGCCAGATACGCAGTATTTT. Translated: CSARLAPDTQYF.

CDR3 residues: CASSLASGGQQYF. In DNA form, the CDR3 reads TGTGCCAGCAGCTTAGCGTCGGGTGGCCAGCAGTACTTC. The chain employs TRBV7-9 and TRBJ2-7; no clear D gene. The CDR3 is made up of 13 amino acids. Deletions cut 0 bases from V and 8 bases from J, with 11 bases between. Germline lookup yields CDR1 SEHNR and CDR2 FQNEAQ (reference sequence).

V is TRBV7-2 and J is TRBJ2-2; tentative D call: TRBD2 (6 bases). CDR1 and CDR2 from the germline V gene are SGHTA and FQGNSA. The CDR3 has 15 amino acids. Deletions cut 0 bases from V and 4 bases from J, with 9 bases between. CDR3 DNA sequence: TGTGCCAGCAGCTTAGCCGGGAGTGGCACCGGGGAGCTGTTTTTT. Protein: CASSLAGSGTGELFF.

Only one count was recorded for this clonotype. The chain carries TRBV24-1 and TRBJ2-5; D not certain. Germline V lookup: CDR1 KGHDR, CDR2 SFDVKD. The CDR3 consists of 16 residues. The V end lost 2 bases, the J end lost 0 bases, and 12 bases lay between the germline ends. CDR3 sequence reads: CATSDSGSLYQETQYF. The DNA of the CDR3 is TGTGCCACCAGTGATTCCGGGTCATTGTACCAAGAGACCCAGTACTTC.

The table lists this clonotype with a count of one. V is TRBV5-1 and J is TRBJ2-7, with D possibly matching TRBD2 (6 bases). The ends were cut back, 0 bases at V and 7 bases at J, with 17 bases in the middle. From germline, CDR1 is SGHRS and CDR2 YFSETQ. This CDR3 is built from 15 residues. The CDR3 region has the DNA TGCGCCAGCAGCTTGGAGAGGACTATAATCCATGAGCAGTACTTC. Translating gives CASSLERTIIHEQYF.

This clonotype has just a few counts. J is TRBJ1-1 and V is TRBV29-1; possibly TRBD1 for D (6 bases). The germline gives CDR1 SQVTM, CDR2 ANQGSEA. The ends were cut back, 3 bases at V and 4 bases at J, with 9 bases in the middle. This CDR3 region has 12 residues. For the CDR3, the DNA is TGCAGCGTTGACAGGGGAACCACTGAAGCTTTCTTT. Its translation: CSVDRGTTEAFF. The full variable domain, rest sourced from reference TRBV29-1 and TRBJ1-1, is SAVISQKPSRDICQRGTSLTIQCQVDSQVTMMFWYRQQPGQSLTLIATANQGSEATYESGFVIDKFPISRPNLTFSTLTVSNMSPEDSSIYLCSVDRGTTEAFFGQGTRLTVV.

About this clonotype itself: One end of the junction varies from germline; a read error may be responsible. J is TRBJ2-3 and V is TRBV3-1, with D perhaps being TRBD1 or TRBD2 (6 bases each). This CDR3 comprises 14 residues. CDR1 LGHDT and CDR2 YNNKEL come from the germline V gene (reference sequence). The CDR3 reads CAGSWGANTDTQYF. In DNA form, the CDR3 reads TGTGCCGGCAGCTGGGGGGCCAACACAGATACGCAGTATTTT.

This clonotype was found a few times. The chain is built from TRBV29-1 and TRBJ2-2, with a weak D call TRBD1 (5 bases). Trimming took 0 bases from V and 5 from J, leaving 16 bases between them. Germline values: CDR1 SQVTM, CDR2 ANQGSEA. The CDR3 contains 16 residues. The CDR3 region has the DNA TGCAGCGTTGAAGATTTGGGCAGGGCCAGGACCGGGGAGCTGTTTTTT. It translates to CSVEDLGRARTGELFF.